Shown below are 23 T cell receptor beta chains from a single sample sequenced in a study of CD8+ T cells in alopecia areata. As for treatment: oral pan-JAK inhibitor, 5-10 mg twice daily. The sequencing template was cDNA reverse transcribed from extracted RNA. Clones were sequenced by immunoSEQ multiplex PCR, and TCRdb holds only the in-frame ones, with some missing. The sample shows about 120,000 clones, 53% of them seen only once. Material: CD4+ T cells sorted from blood, obtained at week 4, from a patient treated with tofacitinib. All receptors derive from a human donor with alopecia areata.

V gene TRBV29-1 combines with J gene TRBJ2-7; D unclear. CDR1 is SQVTM and CDR2 is ANQGSEA in the germline V gene. The CDR3 loop spans 13 amino acids. V shed 3 bases and J shed 3 bases, with 12 bases lying between them. The CDR3 DNA sequence: TGCAGCGTTGAGGTTTACAGTGGCTACGAGCAGTACTTC. As protein: CSVEVYSGYEQYF.

The count of this clone is one. The chain uses TRBV5-1 and TRBJ1-2, with a tentative D call TRBD1 (5 bases). CDR3 size: 14 residues. The germline gives CDR1 SGHRS, CDR2 YFSETQ. The V gene lost 0 bases and the J gene lost 3 bases, with 9 bases spanning the gap. The CDR3 reads CASSLAGGHYGYTF. The CDR3 bases are TGCGCCAGCAGCTTGGCTGGGGGTCACTATGGCTACACCTTC.

This clone was found a few times. The J gene is TRBJ2-6, the V gene TRBV7-8, with D unresolved. Trimming shortened V by 3 bases and J by 0 bases, and 6 bases separated the two germline ends. In germline, CDR1 is SGHVS, CDR2 FQNEAQ. This CDR3 contains 15 residues. The CDR3 DNA sequence: TGTGCCAGCAGCTTTTCTAGCTCTGGGGCCAACGTCCTGACTTTC. This translates into CASSFSSSGANVLTF.

The CDR3 sequence is CASSYGDSMNTEAFF. The CDR3 DNA is TGTGCCAGCAGCTACGGGGACAGTATGAACACTGAAGCTTTCTTT. The chain carries TRBV5-4 and TRBJ1-1; 7 positions match TRBD1. Germline-derived CDR1 and CDR2 are SGHNT and YYREEE (reference sequence). The V and J ends lost 3 bases and 0 bases, in that order; junction bases with no gene match: 5. This CDR3 has 15 residues.

This clone was seen a handful of times. V and J are TRBV18 and TRBJ1-1; D is uncertain. The CDR3 totals 12 residues. V was trimmed by 3 bases and J by 10 bases, leaving 12 bases between them. In germline, CDR1 is KGHSH, CDR2 LQKENI. CDR3 amino acids: CASSPRRERAFF. The CDR3 DNA is TGTGCCAGCTCACCGAGGAGGGAGCGAGCTTTCTTT.

The chain joins TRBV29-1 to TRBJ2-1; the D call may be TRBD1 or TRBD2 (5 bases each). Germline V gives CDR1 SQVTM, CDR2 ANQGSEA. Deletions cut 8 bases from V and 6 bases from J, with 29 bases between. There are 17 residues in the CDR3. Here the CDR3 DNA reads TGCAGCACACACGGGGCAGGGTTTCGTACTAGGTTCAATGAGCAGTTCTTC. It codes for CSTHGAGFRTRFNEQFF.

The chain joins TRBV5-5 to TRBJ2-3, with 9 bases lining up with TRBD1. The CDR3 sequence is 16 residues long. Germline loops: CDR1 SGHKS, CDR2 YYEKEE (reference sequence). The trim removed 5 bases at V and 5 bases at J, leaving 12 bases unmatched. The CDR3 nucleotides are TGTGCCAGCAGTAACAGGGGGCGCAGCGCGGGAGATACGCAGTATTTT. Its protein is CASSNRGRSAGDTQYF. The full variable domain, completed using reference TRBV5-5 and TRBJ2-3, is DAGVTQSPTHLIKTRGQQVTLRCSPISGHKSVSWYQQVLGQGPQFIFQYYEKEERGRGNFPDRFSARQFPNYSSELNVNALLLGDSALYLCASSNRGRSAGDTQYFGPGTRLTVL.

The table lists this clone with many counts. The J gene is TRBJ2-7, the V gene TRBV7-8, with TRBD2 identical over 9 bases. CDR1 SGHVS and CDR2 FQNEAQ come from the germline V gene. Germline trimming cut 0 bases from V and 3 bases from J; bases unmatched to any gene: 6. The CDR3 loop spans 16 amino acids. CDR3 loop: CASSLATGTSSYEQYF. CDR3 in DNA: TGTGCCAGCAGCTTAGCCACCGGGACTAGCAGCTACGAGCAGTACTTC.

The genes are TRBV6-5 and TRBJ2-1; 8 bases map to TRBD1. Trimming cost V 6 bases and J 7 bases; bases outside gene matches: 11. Germline V lookup: CDR1 MNHEY, CDR2 SVGAGI. The CDR3 covers 15 residues. Here the CDR3 reads CASSADRGIGNEQFF. The DNA for the CDR3 is TGTGCCAGCAGCGCTGACAGGGGAATAGGGAATGAGCAGTTCTTC.

This chain links TRBV30 with TRBJ1-1; weak D call: TRBD1 (5 bases). This CDR3 region has 11 residues. Per germline, CDR1 GTSNPN and CDR2 SVGIG (reference sequence). Trimming stripped 5 bases from V and 11 bases from J, with 15 bases between. The CDR3 protein is CAWGSAEGAFF. CDR3 sequence (DNA): TGTGCCTGGGGATCGGCGGAGGGGGCTTTCTTT.

The genes are TRBV11-2 and TRBJ2-4; D gene unclear. V was clipped by 5 bases and J by 1 base, with 12 bases between them. The germline V gene has CDR1 SGHAT and CDR2 FQNNGV. The CDR3 is made up of 15 amino acids. The CDR3 sequence: CASSELGLAKNIQYF. As DNA, the CDR3 is TGTGCCAGCAGCGAGCTCGGGTTGGCCAAAAACATTCAGTACTTC.

This clone was counted a few times. The conserved final phenylalanine or tryptophan is absent from the CDR3, which likely points to a read error. It is unclear where the CDR3 begins or ends on the DNA, so no DNA is shown, and the CDR3 is as TCRdb lists it. The CDR3 loop is CASSGDRGPSSI. The chain joins TRBV2 to TRBJ1-2; the tabulated D call, TRBD1, remains unverified against the DNA. The germline gives CDR1 SNHLY, CDR2 FYNNEI. The CDR3 has 12 residues if both end residues are counted.

This chain connects TRBV15 to TRBJ2-1; D is ambiguous. V lost 1 base to trimming and J lost 7 bases, with 5 bases between them. Germline CDR1 and CDR2: LNHNV and YYDKDF (reference sequence). The CDR3 runs to 12 residues. CDR3 sequence: CATSRVGNEQFF. In DNA form, the CDR3 reads TGTGCCACCAGCAGAGTAGGGAATGAGCAGTTCTTC.

This clone occurred many times. The chain uses TRBV5-4 and TRBJ1-5; D unresolved. Germline V lookup: CDR1 SGHNT, CDR2 YYREEE (reference sequence). The CDR3 consists of 12 residues. The V and J ends lost 0 bases and 9 bases respectively, with 7 bases between them. The CDR3 DNA reads TGTGCCAGCAGCTTGGAGACGGGGCCCCAGCATTTT. Protein: CASSLETGPQHF.

This clone was picked up a small number of times. This rearrangement joins TRBV5-1 to TRBJ2-2; 14 positions agree with TRBD2. Germline CDR1 SGHRS, CDR2 YFSETQ. Losses at the gene ends were 4 bases for V and 7 bases for J; bases not matched to a gene: 0. This CDR3 region has 14 residues. CDR3 nucleotide sequence: TGCGCCAGCAGCGGGACTAGCGGGAGCGGGGAGCTGTTTTTT. Residues: CASSGTSGSGELFF.

The chain carries TRBV6-6 and TRBJ1-5; 8 bases map to TRBD1. The CDR3 covers 16 residues. CDR1 is MNHNY, CDR2 SVGAGI, per germline (reference sequence). With 6 bases clipped from V and 0 bases from J, the junction kept 7 bases outside the gene matches. CDR3 protein: CASSRGQGNSNQPQHF. The CDR3 DNA reads TGTGCCAGCAGCCGAGGACAGGGAAATAGCAATCAGCCCCAGCATTTT.

This clone was picked up a small number of times. The rearrangement joins TRBV7-9 to TRBJ1-1; the D gene is possibly TRBD1 (5 bases). There are 14 residues in the CDR3. Germline V gives CDR1 SEHNR, CDR2 FQNEAQ (reference sequence). V was clipped by 1 base and J by 1 base, with 7 bases between them. CDR3: CASSLVGTNTEAFF. CDR3 sequence (DNA): TGTGCCAGCAGCTTAGTAGGGACGAACACTGAAGCTTTCTTT.

This clone was observed a few times. The chain couples TRBV7-9 to TRBJ2-7; D is perhaps TRBD2 (7 bases). Trimming removed 4 bases at V and 6 bases at J, with 19 bases between. Germline V CDR1 and CDR2: SEHNR, FQNEAQ (reference sequence). The CDR3 is 15 residues long. CDR3: CASSSQSAGASEQYF. The CDR3 DNA is TGTGCCAGCAGCTCCCAATCGGCGGGGGCGAGCGAGCAGTACTTC.

This clone was observed a handful of times. V gene TRBV7-2 combines with J gene TRBJ2-7; D unclear. V lost 5 bases and J lost 1, with 15 bases in between. The germline V gene encodes CDR1 SGHTA and CDR2 FQGNSA. The CDR3 totals 15 residues. The CDR3 loop is CASSRTYLESYEQYF. For the CDR3, the DNA is TGTGCCAGCAGCCGGACGTACCTTGAGTCCTACGAGCAGTACTTC.

V usage is TRBV2 and J usage is TRBJ1-2, with TRBD1 matching 9 bases. Germline V gene sequence: CDR1 SNHLY, CDR2 FYNNEI. J gave up 4 bases and V 10 bases, and 13 bases lay outside the gene matches. This CDR3 has 15 amino acids. The CDR3 DNA reads as TGTGCCACCGCTACAACACAGGGGGCGATCTATGGCTACACCTTC. Translation gives CATATTQGAIYGYTF. The whole variable domain, remainder taken from reference TRBV2 and TRBJ1-2, is EPEVTQTPSHQVTQMGQEVILRCVPISNHLYFYWYRQILGQKVEFLVSFYNNEISEKSEIFDDQFSVERPDGSNFTLKIRSTKLEDSAMYFCATATTQGAIYGYTFGSGTRLTVV.

This clone was recorded once. V gene TRBV27 combines with J gene TRBJ2-2; D remains unclear. CDR3 size: 14 residues. The V end was cut by 0 bases, the J end by 6 bases, with 8 bases between. The V gene's germline CDR1 is MNHEY and CDR2 SMNVEV (reference sequence). CDR3 amino acids: CASSLSGKAGELFF. The CDR3 nucleotides are TGTGCCAGCAGTTTATCTGGGAAGGCCGGGGAGCTGTTTTTT.

The count of this clone is one. This chain links TRBV9 with TRBJ2-1; maybe TRBD2 (5 bases). The CDR3 extends over 13 amino acids. The germline V and J ends were trimmed by 4 bases and 3 bases, with 8 bases remaining between them. Looked up from germline, CDR1 is SGDLS and CDR2 is YYNGEE. The CDR3 reads CASSPRGYNEQFF. As DNA, the CDR3 is TGTGCCAGCAGCCCCCGGGGCTACAATGAGCAGTTCTTC.

The rearrangement joins TRBV7-9 to TRBJ2-3; 7 bases agree with TRBD1. The CDR3 has 15 residues. In germline, CDR1 is SEHNR, CDR2 FQNEAQ (reference sequence). The ends lost 3 bases at V and 1 base at J; junction bases unmatched: 4. The CDR3 DNA is TGTGCCAGCAGCTTTGCAGGACAGGGCACAGATACGCAGTATTTT. Residues: CASSFAGQGTDTQYF.